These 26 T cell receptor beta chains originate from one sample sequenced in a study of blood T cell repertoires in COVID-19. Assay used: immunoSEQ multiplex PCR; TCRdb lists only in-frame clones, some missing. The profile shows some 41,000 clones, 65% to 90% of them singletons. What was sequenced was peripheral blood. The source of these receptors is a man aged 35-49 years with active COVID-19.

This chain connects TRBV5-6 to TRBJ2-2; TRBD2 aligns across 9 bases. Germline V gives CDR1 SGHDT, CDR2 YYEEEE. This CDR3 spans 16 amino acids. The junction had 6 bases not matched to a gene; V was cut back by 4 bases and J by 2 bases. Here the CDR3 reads CASSLALAGNTGELFF. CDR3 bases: TGTGCCAGCAGCCTCGCCCTAGCGGGAAACACCGGGGAGCTGTTTTTT.

CDR3 DNA sequence: TGTGCCAGCTCACCGGGGACGGGAGGAAGGACAGATACGCAGTATTTT. Its protein is CASSPGTGGRTDTQYF. The genes are TRBV18 and TRBJ2-3; 7 bases fit TRBD2. CDR3 size: 16 residues. Germline CDR1 KGHSH, CDR2 LQKENI. The V and J ends lost 3 bases and 3 bases, in that order; junction bases with no gene match: 9.

The CDR3: CASGFSGGESPLHF. The CDR3 nucleotides read TGCGCCAGCGGGTTCTCCGGGGGGGAATCACCCCTCCACTTT. The V call is TRBV5-1, the J call TRBJ1-6; D may be TRBD1 (5 bases). Germline assignment: CDR1 SGHRS and CDR2 YFSETQ. This CDR3 spans 14 amino acids. Trimming took off 7 bases at V and 10 bases at J, with 18 bases between the two ends.

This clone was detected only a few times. Here the CDR3 DNA reads TGTGCCAGCAGCCCGCGAGAGCGCAATGAGCAGTTCTTC. Protein: CASSPRERNEQFF. The gene calls are TRBV5-6 and TRBJ2-1; D is uncertain. V was shortened by 4 bases and J by 6 bases, with 11 bases between the two germline ends. The CDR3 loop spans 13 amino acids. Germline V gene sequence: CDR1 SGHDT, CDR2 YYEEEE.

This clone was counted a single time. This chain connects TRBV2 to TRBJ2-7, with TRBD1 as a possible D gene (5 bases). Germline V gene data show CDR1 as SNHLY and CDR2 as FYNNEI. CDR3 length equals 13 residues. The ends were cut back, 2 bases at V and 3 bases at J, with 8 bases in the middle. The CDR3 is CASSELQVYEQYF. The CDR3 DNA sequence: TGTGCCAGCAGTGAACTACAGGTCTACGAGCAGTACTTC.

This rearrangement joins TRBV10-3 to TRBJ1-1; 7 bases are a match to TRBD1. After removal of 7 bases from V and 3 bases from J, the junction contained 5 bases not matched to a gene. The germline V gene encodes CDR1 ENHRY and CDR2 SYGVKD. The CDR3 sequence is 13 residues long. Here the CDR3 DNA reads TGTGCCATCAAGATTGGACAGGACACTGAAGCTTTCTTT. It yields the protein CAIKIGQDTEAFF.

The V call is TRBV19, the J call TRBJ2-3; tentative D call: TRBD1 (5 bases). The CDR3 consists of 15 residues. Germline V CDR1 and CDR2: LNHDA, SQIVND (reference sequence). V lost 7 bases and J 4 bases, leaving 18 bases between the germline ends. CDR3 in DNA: TGTGCCAGTACCCCTTCAGGCAGGGCGGCAGATACGCAGTATTTT. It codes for CASTPSGRAADTQYF.

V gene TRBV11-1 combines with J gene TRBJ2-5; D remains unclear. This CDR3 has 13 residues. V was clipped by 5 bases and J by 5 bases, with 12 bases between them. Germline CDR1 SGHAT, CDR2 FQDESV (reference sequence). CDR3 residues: CASSLRRQETQYF. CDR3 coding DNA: TGTGCCAGCAGCCTCAGGCGCCAGGAGACCCAGTACTTC.

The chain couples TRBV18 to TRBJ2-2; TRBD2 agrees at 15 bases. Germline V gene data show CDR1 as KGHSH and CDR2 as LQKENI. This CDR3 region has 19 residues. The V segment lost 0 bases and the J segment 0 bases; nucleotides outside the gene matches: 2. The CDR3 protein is CASSPPRTSGRANTGELFF. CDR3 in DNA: TGTGCCAGCTCACCACCTAGGACTAGCGGGAGGGCGAACACCGGGGAGCTGTTTTTT. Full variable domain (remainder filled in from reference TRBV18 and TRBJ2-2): NAGVMQNPRHLVRRRGQEARLRCSPMKGHSHVYWYRQLPEEGLKFMVYLQKENIIDESGMPKERFSAEFPKEGPSILRIQQVVRGDSAAYFCASSPPRTSGRANTGELFFGEGSRLTVL.

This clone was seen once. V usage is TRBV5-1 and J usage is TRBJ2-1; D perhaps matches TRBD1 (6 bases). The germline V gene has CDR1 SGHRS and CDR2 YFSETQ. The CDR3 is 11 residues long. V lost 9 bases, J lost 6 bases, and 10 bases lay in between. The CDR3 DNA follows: TGCGCCATCCAACAGGGCAATGAGCAGTTCTTC. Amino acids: CAIQQGNEQFF.

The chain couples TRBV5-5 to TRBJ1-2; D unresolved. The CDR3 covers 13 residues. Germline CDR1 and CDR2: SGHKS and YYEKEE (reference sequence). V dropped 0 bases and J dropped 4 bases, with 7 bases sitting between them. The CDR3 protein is CASSLAAGYGYTF. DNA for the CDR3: TGTGCCAGCAGCTTGGCAGCGGGCTATGGCTACACCTTC.

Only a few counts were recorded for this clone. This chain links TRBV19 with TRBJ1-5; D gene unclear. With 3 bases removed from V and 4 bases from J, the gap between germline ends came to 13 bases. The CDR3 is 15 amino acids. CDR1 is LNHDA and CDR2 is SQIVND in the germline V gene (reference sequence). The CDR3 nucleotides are TGTGCCAGTAGTATCCGGGGAGCGGGAAATCAGCCCCAGCATTTT. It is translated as CASSIRGAGNQPQHF.

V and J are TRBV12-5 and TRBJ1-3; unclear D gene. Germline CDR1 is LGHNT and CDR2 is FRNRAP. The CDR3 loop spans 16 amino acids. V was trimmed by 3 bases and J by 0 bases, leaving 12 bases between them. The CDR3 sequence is CASGFNLPYSGNTIYF. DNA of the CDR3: TGTGCTAGTGGTTTTAACCTCCCCTACTCTGGAAACACCATATATTTT. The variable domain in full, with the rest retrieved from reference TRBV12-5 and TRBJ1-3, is DARVTQTPRHKVTEMGQEVTMRCQPILGHNTVFWYRQTMMQGLELLAYFRNRAPLDDSGMPKDRFSAEMPDATLATLKIQPSEPRDSAVYFCASGFNLPYSGNTIYFGEGSWLTVV.

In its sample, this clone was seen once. The DNA for the CDR3 is TGTGCCAGCAGTTTAAGCCAGGGAGGTACTGAAGCTTTCTTT. Residues: CASSLSQGGTEAFF. The rearrangement joins TRBV28 to TRBJ1-1; D may be TRBD1 (5 bases). Trimming pared 2 bases from V and 5 bases from J, leaving 12 bases between. This CDR3 contains 14 residues. Germline-derived CDR1 and CDR2 are MDHEN and SYDVKM.

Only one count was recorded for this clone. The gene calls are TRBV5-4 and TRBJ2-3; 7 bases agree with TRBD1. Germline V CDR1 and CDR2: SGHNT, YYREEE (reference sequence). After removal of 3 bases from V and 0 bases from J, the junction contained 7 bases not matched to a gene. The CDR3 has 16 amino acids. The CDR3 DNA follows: TGTGCCAGCAGCTCGGGACAGAATCCCAGCACAGATACGCAGTATTTT. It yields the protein CASSSGQNPSTDTQYF.

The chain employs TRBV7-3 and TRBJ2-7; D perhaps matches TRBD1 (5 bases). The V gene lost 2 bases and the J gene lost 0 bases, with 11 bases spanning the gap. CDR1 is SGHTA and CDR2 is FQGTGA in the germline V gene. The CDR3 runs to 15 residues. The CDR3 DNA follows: TGTGCCAGCAGCTTAGGGGCAGGGAACTCCTACGAGCAGTACTTC. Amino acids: CASSLGAGNSYEQYF.

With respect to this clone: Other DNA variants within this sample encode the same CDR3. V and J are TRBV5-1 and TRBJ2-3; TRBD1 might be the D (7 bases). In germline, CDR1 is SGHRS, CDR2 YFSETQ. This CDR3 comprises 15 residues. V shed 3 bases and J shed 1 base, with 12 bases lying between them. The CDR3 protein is CASSSSRGGTDTQYF. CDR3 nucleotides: TGCGCCAGCAGCTCCTCCAGGGGGGGCACAGATACGCAGTATTTT.

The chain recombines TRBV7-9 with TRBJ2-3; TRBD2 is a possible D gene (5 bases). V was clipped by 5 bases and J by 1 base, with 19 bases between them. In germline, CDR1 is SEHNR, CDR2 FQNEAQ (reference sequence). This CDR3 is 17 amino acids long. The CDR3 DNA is TGTGCCAGCAGCCCCCGTCTCGTGGGAGCGGGCACAGATACGCAGTATTTT. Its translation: CASSPRLVGAGTDTQYF.

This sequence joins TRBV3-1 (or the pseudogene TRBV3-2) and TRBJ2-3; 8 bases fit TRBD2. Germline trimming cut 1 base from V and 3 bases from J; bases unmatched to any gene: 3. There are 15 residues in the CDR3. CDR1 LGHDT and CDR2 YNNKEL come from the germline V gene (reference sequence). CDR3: CASSQGTGGTDTQYF. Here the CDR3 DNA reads TGTGCCAGCAGCCAAGGTACGGGAGGGACAGATACGCAGTATTTT.

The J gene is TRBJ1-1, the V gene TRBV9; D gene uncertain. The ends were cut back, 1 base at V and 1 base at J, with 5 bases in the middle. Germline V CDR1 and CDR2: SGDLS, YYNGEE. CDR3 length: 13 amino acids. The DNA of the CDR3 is TGTGCCAGCAGCGTAACCAGGAACACTGAAGCTTTCTTT. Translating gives CASSVTRNTEAFF.

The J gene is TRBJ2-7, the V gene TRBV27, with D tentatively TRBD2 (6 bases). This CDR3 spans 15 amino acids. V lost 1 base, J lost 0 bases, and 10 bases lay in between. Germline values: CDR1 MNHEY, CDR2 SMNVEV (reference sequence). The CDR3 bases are TGTGCCAGCAGTTTATACGGGGGAGTCTCCTACGAGCAGTACTTC. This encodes CASSLYGGVSYEQYF.

As DNA, the CDR3 is TGTGCCACCAGCAAGGCCCGTACGGGTGAGCAGTTCTTC. This codes for CATSKARTGEQFF. The gene calls are TRBV15 and TRBJ2-1; D unclear. Germline lookup yields CDR1 LNHNV and CDR2 YYDKDF (reference sequence). V lost 4 bases, J lost 9 bases, and 13 bases lay in between. The CDR3 extends over 13 amino acids.

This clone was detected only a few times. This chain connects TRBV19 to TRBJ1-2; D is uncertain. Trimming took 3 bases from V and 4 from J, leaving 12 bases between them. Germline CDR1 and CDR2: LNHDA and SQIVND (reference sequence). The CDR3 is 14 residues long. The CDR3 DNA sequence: TGTGCCAGTAGTATGAGTGGTTTCTCCTATGGCTACACCTTC. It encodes CASSMSGFSYGYTF.

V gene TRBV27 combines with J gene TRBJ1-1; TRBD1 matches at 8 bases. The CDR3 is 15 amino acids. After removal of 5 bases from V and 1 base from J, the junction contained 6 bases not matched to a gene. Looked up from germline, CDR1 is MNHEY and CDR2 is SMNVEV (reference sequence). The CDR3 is CASSPGGAGNTEAFF. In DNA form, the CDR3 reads TGTGCCAGCAGTCCAGGGGGCGCCGGGAACACTGAAGCTTTCTTT.

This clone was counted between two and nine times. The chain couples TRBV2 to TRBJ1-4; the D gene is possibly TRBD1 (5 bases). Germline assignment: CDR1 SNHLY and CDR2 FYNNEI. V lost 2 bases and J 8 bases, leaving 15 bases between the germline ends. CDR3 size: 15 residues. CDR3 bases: TGTGCCAGCAGTGAAACGGGGGAGGAAGGGGAAAAACTGTTTTTT. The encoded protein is CASSETGEEGEKLFF.

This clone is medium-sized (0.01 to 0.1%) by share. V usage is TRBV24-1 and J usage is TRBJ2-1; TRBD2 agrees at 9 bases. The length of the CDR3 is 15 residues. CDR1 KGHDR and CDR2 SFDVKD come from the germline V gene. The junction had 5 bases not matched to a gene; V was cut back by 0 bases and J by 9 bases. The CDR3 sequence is CATSDLAGGMGEQFF. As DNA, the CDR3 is TGTGCCACCAGTGATTTGGCGGGAGGGATGGGTGAGCAGTTCTTC.